This TCR beta chain was captured by sequencing in a study of T cells in Graves' hyperthyroidism and ophthalmopathy. Study at large: It was at initial diagnosis, before any treatment, that peripheral blood was collected. Study-level results: The model made its ophthalmopathy prediction, and onset followed a median approximately 6 months later. In the blood, most expanded thyroid clonotypes above 0.001 appeared as well.

This CDR3 region has 13 residues. Germline V gene lookup returns CDR1 DFQATT and CDR2 SNEGSKA (reference sequence). The trim removed 3 bases at V and 4 bases at J, leaving 4 bases unmatched. Amplification of TCR beta CDR3 regions used RNA as the template. A set of HTBI primers served as the primers for a first-round RT-PCR of the TCR CDR3. MiXCR was run by TCRdb on the multiplex PCR reads, yielding one entry per CDR3 protein. The sample comprises 550,000 to 700,000 distinct CDR3 sequences, roughly 14% of which are singletons, and roughly 4.3% rests with the top ten. The sample holds many counts of this clonotype. What it binds is not known.

Sequencing was done on a sample of blood. This chain links TRBV20-1 with TRBJ2-5, with TRBD1 matching 8 bases. The TCR originated in a woman in her thirties or forties with Graves' ophthalmopathy. CDR3 in amino acids: CSASRTGRETQYF. CDR3 coding DNA: TGCAGTGCTAGTCGGACAGGGCGAGAGACCCAGTACTTC.